The 21 T cell receptor beta chains listed next were all sequenced from one sample in a study of blood T cell repertoires in COVID-19. Generated by immunoSEQ multiplex PCR, the TCRdb table keeps only in-frame clones and is missing some. The repertoire has about 200,000 clones, roughly 80% of them found once; the top ten carry less than 7%. Sequencing was performed on peripheral blood. Receptors originate from a woman in her sixties or seventies with acute or convalescent COVID-19.

The chain links TRBV6-5 to TRBJ1-1; TRBD1 matches at 8 bases. V gave up 5 bases and J gave up 0 bases; unmatched junction bases: 5. CDR1 and CDR2 from the germline V gene are MNHEY and SVGAGI. The CDR3 length is 15 residues. CDR3 DNA sequence: TGTGCCAGCAGTACAGTGGACAGGGTGAACACTGAAGCTTTCTTT. It encodes CASSTVDRVNTEAFF.

This chain joins TRBV30 and TRBJ1-4; 8 positions match TRBD1. This CDR3 has 15 residues. Germline assignment: CDR1 GTSNPN and CDR2 SVGIG (reference sequence). The J segment lost 4 bases and the V segment lost 2 bases, leaving 6 bases of the junction unmatched. In DNA, the CDR3 is TGTGCCTGGAGTCAGGGGGCCATTTTTAATGAAAAACTGTTTTTT. Translation gives CAWSQGAIFNEKLFF.

V usage is TRBV30 and J usage is TRBJ2-1, with no clear D. The CDR3 totals 14 residues. V was pared by 0 bases and J by 7 bases, with 13 bases between. Germline CDR1 and CDR2: GTSNPN and SVGIG (reference sequence). The CDR3 protein is CAWSVASGWNEQFF. CDR3 bases: TGTGCCTGGAGTGTGGCCTCAGGTTGGAATGAGCAGTTCTTC.

This clone showed up just once. J is TRBJ2-2 and V is TRBV28; no clear D. Germline CDR1 reads MDHEN; CDR2 reads SYDVKM. The CDR3 contains 17 residues. Trimming removed 3 bases at V and 1 base at J, with 15 bases between. CDR3 sequence (DNA): TGTGCCAGCAGTTTGAGAGCTAGACTGGGGAACACCGGGGAGCTGTTTTTT. Translated, it gives CASSLRARLGNTGELFF.

The chain has TRBV4-1 and TRBJ1-5, with D hard to call. Germline CDR1 MGHRA, CDR2 YSYEKL. This CDR3 contains 16 residues. V lost 0 bases to trimming and J lost 0 bases, with 9 bases between them. For the CDR3, the DNA is TGCGCCAGCAGCCAAGAAGCTGCGGATAGCAATCAGCCCCAGCATTTT. This encodes CASSQEAADSNQPQHF.

This chain connects TRBV18 to TRBJ2-1; 13 bases line up with TRBD2. CDR3 size: 15 residues. V shed 1 base, J shed 8 bases, and the junction held 2 bases outside the gene matches. Germline assignment: CDR1 KGHSH and CDR2 LQKENI. The CDR3: CASSPRTSGSDEQFF. The CDR3 nucleotides read TGTGCCAGCTCACCACGGACTAGCGGGAGCGATGAGCAGTTCTTC.

This chain links TRBV21-1 with TRBJ2-7; the table's D call, TRBD1, has no DNA check behind it. TRBV21-1 represents a pseudogene. This CDR3 region has 14 residues. As DNA, the CDR3 is TGTGCCAGCAGCAAGATGCCAGGGGCTCGTGAGCAGTACTTC. Translated, it gives CASSKMPGAREQYF.

The rearrangement uses TRBV12-5 and TRBJ2-1; TRBD2 is a possible D gene (6 bases). The CDR3 totals 14 residues. The V gene lost 6 bases and the J gene lost 8 bases, with 17 bases spanning the gap. From germline, CDR1 is LGHNT and CDR2 FRNRAP. CDR3 nucleotide sequence: TGTGCTAGTGGGGAGGGGCCACCAAAGGATGAGCAGTTCTTC. Its protein product is CASGEGPPKDEQFF.

In DNA form, the CDR3 reads TGTGCCAGCAGGTACTCAGATACGCAGTATTTT. Translating gives CASRYSDTQYF. The chain couples TRBV2 to TRBJ2-3, with D unclear. The CDR3 consists of 11 residues. CDR1 and CDR2 from the germline V gene are SNHLY and FYNNEI. V lost 6 bases, J lost 4 bases, and 5 bases lay in between.

V and J are TRBV27 and TRBJ2-2; 8 bases are a match to TRBD2. The CDR3 is 18 amino acids. Trimming cost V 0 bases and J 2 bases; bases outside gene matches: 8. The germline V gene has CDR1 MNHEY and CDR2 SMNVEV (reference sequence). In nucleotides, the CDR3 is TGTGCCAGCAGTTTATCTGGTAGCGGGACTTATAACACCGGGGAGCTGTTTTTT. This sequence encodes CASSLSGSGTYNTGELFF.

This chain links TRBV11-2 with TRBJ2-6; D might be TRBD1 (6 bases). CDR3 length: 15 residues. The germline gives CDR1 SGHAT, CDR2 FQNNGV. Trimming took 6 bases from V and 2 from J, leaving 11 bases between them. CDR3 in amino acids: CASRQGSAGANVLTF. In nucleotides, the CDR3 is TGTGCCAGCAGACAGGGTTCGGCTGGGGCCAACGTCCTGACTTTC.

The chain employs TRBV14 and TRBJ2-3; 8 nucleotides match TRBD2. The CDR3 is 13 residues long. CDR1 and CDR2 (germline): SGHDN, FVKESK. Trimming at V came to 1 base and at J to 9 bases, leaving 3 bases not matched to a gene. The CDR3 protein is CASSQVRGGTQYF. The CDR3 DNA reads as TGTGCCAGCAGCCAAGTTCGCGGGGGGACGCAGTATTTT.

The V gene is TRBV5-1, the J gene TRBJ2-2, with 7 bases lining up with TRBD2. J lost 2 bases, V lost 6 bases, and 10 bases had no gene match. This CDR3 has 16 amino acids. Germline V gives CDR1 SGHRS, CDR2 YFSETQ. The CDR3 DNA follows: TGCGCCAGCACCCTGTGGGCGGGAGCCAACACCGGGGAGCTGTTTTTT. Residues: CASTLWAGANTGELFF.

V usage is TRBV7-8 and J usage is TRBJ2-7; possibly TRBD2 for D (6 bases). The V and J ends lost 2 bases and 2 bases respectively, with 7 bases between them. Germline CDR1 reads SGHVS; CDR2 reads FQNEAQ. This CDR3 comprises 13 residues. The CDR3 coding sequence is TGTGCCAGCAGCTTAACGGGAGCCTACGAGCAGTACTTC. Amino acids: CASSLTGAYEQYF.

This clone was seen only once. The sample carries other DNA sequences with the same CDR3. CDR3 DNA sequence: TGCGCCAGCAGCTTGACCAGCTACGAGCAGTACTTC. Its protein is CASSLTSYEQYF. The chain links TRBV5-1 to TRBJ2-7; D is uncertain. Per germline, CDR1 SGHRS and CDR2 YFSETQ. There are 12 residues in the CDR3. V dropped 1 base and J dropped 3 bases, with 5 bases sitting between them.

This clone was detected once. The J gene is TRBJ1-5, the V gene TRBV24-1, with a possible D match to TRBD1 (5 bases). The CDR3 loop spans 16 amino acids. Trimming left V 5 bases short and J 0 bases short, with 13 bases between. The germline V gene encodes CDR1 KGHDR and CDR2 SFDVKD. The CDR3 coding sequence is TGTGCCACCAGTGCCGCTGGGGCATTTAGCAATCAGCCCCAGCATTTT. It translates to CATSAAGAFSNQPQHF.

The J gene is TRBJ1-3, the V gene TRBV5-1; D possibly corresponds to TRBD1 (5 bases). V was pared by 4 bases and J by 7 bases, with 12 bases between. The germline gives CDR1 SGHRS, CDR2 YFSETQ. The CDR3 has 13 amino acids. CDR3 coding DNA: TGCGCCAGCAGCCCAGGGATGACTAACACCATATATTTT. It specifies CASSPGMTNTIYF.

The gene calls are TRBV7-6 and TRBJ1-5; 7 positions match TRBD1. There are 16 residues in the CDR3. The germline gives CDR1 SGHVS, CDR2 FNYEAQ. V gave up 2 bases and J gave up 0 bases; unmatched junction bases: 4. This chain's CDR3 is CASSLRQGVSNQPQHF. In nucleotides, the CDR3 is TGTGCCAGCAGCTTACGCCAGGGGGTTAGCAATCAGCCCCAGCATTTT.

J is TRBJ1-1 and V is TRBV12-3 or TRBV12-4; 7 nucleotides align to TRBD1. The ends lost 2 bases at V and 6 bases at J; junction bases unmatched: 3. CDR3 length: 13 amino acids. CDR3 protein: CASSLLRGAEAFF. The CDR3 DNA reads as TGTGCCAGCAGTTTACTCAGGGGGGCTGAAGCTTTCTTT.

The chain links TRBV7-8 to TRBJ1-2, with a tentative D call TRBD1 (5 bases). This CDR3 region has 13 residues. V was cut by 3 bases and J by 7 bases, with 12 bases left in between. Germline V gene sequence: CDR1 SGHVS, CDR2 FQNEAQ. The CDR3 DNA is TGTGCCAGCAGCTTTGCACAGGCGGTTGGCTACACCTTC. Its protein is CASSFAQAVGYTF.

The chain recombines TRBV28 with TRBJ2-6; D uncertain. Between the trimmed V and J ends, which lost 6 bases and 2 bases, there was a span of 20 bases. Germline V gene sequence: CDR1 MDHEN, CDR2 SYDVKM. The length of the CDR3 is 18 residues. CDR3 region: CASRSFGSSLPGANVLTF. In DNA, the CDR3 is TGTGCCAGCAGGTCCTTCGGGTCTTCCCTCCCTGGGGCCAACGTCCTGACTTTC. The whole variable domain, filled in from reference TRBV28 and TRBJ2-6, reads DVKVTQSSRYLVKRTGEKVFLECVQDMDHENMFWYRQDPGLGLRLIYFSYDVKMKEKGDIPEGYSVSREKKERFSLILESASTNQTSMYLCASRSFGSSLPGANVLTFGAGSRLTVL.